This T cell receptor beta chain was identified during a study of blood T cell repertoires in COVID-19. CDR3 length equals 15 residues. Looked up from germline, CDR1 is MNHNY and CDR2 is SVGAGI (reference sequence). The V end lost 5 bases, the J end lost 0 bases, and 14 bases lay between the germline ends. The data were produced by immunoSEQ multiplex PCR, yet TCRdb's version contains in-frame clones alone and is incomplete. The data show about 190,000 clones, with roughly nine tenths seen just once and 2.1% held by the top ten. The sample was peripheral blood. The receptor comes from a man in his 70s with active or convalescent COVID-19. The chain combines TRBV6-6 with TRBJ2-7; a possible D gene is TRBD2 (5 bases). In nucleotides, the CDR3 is TGTGCCAGCAGTCCTCCGCGGGCGAGCTCCTACGAGCAGTACTTC. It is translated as CASSPPRASSYEQYF.